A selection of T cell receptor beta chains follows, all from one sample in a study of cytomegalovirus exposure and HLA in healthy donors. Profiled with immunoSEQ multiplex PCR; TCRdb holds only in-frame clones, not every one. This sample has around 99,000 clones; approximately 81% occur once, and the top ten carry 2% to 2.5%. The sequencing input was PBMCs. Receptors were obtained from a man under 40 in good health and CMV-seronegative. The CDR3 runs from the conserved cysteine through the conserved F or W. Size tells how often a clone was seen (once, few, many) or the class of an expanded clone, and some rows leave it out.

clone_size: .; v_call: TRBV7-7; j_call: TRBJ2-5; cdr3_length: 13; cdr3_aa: CASSTGQEETQYF
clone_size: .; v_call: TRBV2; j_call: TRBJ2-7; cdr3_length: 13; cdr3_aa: CASKASGVYEQYF
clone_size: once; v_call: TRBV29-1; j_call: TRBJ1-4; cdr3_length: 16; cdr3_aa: CSVEDGLTGRGEKLFF
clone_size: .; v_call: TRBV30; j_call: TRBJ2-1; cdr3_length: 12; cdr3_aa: CAWRGDSNEQFF
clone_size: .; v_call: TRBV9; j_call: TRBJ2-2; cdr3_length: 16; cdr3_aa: CASSVGAGGNTGELFF
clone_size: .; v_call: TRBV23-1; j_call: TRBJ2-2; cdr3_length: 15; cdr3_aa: CASSQGARAIGELFF
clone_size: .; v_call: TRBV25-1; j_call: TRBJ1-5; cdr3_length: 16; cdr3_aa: CASSELVRVWDQPQHF
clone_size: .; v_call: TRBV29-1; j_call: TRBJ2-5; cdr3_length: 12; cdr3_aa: CSVVDYQETQYF
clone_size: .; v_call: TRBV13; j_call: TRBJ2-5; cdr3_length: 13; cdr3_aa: CASSSLAEETQYF
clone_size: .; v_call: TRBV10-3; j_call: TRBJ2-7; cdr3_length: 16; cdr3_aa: CAIRSTALGSSYEQYF
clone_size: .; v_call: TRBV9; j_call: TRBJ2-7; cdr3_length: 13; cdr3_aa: CASSGSSSYEQYF
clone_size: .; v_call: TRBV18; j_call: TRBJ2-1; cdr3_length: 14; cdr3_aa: CASRGQGNYNEQFF
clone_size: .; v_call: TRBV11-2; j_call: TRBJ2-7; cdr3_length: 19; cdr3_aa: CASSLYPGLAGRGVVEQYF
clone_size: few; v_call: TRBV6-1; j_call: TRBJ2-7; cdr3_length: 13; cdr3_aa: CASSEFQGPGQYF
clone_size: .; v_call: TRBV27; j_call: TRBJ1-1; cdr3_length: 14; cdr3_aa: CASRSGGTNTEAFF
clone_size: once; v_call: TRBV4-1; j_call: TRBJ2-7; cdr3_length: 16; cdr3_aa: CASSQDSAGGLNEQYF
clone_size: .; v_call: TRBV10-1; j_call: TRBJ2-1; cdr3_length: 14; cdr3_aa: CASSESGRENEQFF
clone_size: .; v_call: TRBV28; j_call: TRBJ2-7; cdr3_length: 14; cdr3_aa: CASSPHRGAGEQYF
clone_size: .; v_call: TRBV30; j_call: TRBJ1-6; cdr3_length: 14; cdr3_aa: CAWPQGGKGSPLHF
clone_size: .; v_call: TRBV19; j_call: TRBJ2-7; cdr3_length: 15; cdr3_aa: CASSHTLGHPYEQYF
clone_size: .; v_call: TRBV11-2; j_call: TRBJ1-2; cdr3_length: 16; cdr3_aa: CASSLDTPTGIYGYTF
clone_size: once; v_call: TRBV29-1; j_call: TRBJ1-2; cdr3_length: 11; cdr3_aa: CSVEDDYGYTF
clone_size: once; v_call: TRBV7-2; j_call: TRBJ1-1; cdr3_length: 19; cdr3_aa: CASRPAQGVGAGMNTEAFF
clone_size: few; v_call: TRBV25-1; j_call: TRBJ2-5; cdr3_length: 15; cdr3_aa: CASSELTSDQETQYF
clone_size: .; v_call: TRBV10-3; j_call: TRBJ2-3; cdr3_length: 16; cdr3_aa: CAIDGGQRGATDTQYF
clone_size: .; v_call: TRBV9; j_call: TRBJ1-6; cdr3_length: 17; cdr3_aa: CASSVGYRSSYNSPLHF
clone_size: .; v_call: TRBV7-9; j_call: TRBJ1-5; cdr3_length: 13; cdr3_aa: CASSLNSNQPQHF
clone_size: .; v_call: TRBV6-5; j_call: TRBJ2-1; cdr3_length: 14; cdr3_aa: CASSQGLAWNEQFF
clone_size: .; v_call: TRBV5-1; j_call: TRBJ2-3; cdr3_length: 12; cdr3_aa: CASSLDTGTQYF
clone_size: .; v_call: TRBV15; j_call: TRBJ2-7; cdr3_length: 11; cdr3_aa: CATSSPYEQYF
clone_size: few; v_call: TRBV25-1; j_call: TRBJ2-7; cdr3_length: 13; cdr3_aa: CASSGTGVREQYF
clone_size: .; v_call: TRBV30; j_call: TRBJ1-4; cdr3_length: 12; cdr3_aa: CAWRGYSEKLFF
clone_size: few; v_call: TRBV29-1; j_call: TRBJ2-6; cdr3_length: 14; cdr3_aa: CSVGQGSGANVLTF
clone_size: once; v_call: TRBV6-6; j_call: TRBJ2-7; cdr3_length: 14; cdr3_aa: CASSSPDRVYEQYF
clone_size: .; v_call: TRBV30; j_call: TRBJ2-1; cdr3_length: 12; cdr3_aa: CAWGDTYNEQFF
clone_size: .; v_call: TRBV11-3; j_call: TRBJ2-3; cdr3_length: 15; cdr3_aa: CASSPQGLPTDTQYF
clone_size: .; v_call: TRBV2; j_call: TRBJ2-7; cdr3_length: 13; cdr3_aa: CASSGDRAGEQYF
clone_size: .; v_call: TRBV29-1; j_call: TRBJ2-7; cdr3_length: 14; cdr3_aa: CSVLGQVNSYEQYF
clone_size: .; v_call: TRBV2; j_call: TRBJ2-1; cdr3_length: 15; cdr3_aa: CASQHRDILYNEQFF
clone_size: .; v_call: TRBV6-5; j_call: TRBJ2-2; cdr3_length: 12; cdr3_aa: CASSLQGWELFF
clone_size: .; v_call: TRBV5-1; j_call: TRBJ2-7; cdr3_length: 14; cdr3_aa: CASSLRQGGYEQYF
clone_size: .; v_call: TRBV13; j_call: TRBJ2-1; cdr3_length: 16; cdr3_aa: CASRETSGSTYNEQFF
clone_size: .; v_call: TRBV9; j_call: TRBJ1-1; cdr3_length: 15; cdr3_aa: CASSASGSSNTEAFF
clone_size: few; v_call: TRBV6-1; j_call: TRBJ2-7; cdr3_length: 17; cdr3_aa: CASSEPPIAGVLYEQYF
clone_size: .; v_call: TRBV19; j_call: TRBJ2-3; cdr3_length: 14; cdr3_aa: CASSIAASPDTQYF
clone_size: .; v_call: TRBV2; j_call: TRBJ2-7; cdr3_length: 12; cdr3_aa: CASSSLGPEQYF
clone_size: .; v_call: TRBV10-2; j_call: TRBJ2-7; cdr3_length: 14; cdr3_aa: CASSEGGNRHEQYF
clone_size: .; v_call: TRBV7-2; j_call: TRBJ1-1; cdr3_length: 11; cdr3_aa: CASSFFGGAFF
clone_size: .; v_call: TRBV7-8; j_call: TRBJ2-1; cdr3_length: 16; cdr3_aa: CASSAYYLSSYNEQFF
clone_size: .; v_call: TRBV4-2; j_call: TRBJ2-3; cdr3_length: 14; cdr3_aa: CASSQDPSTDTQYF